The 25 T cell receptor beta chains in this list originate from one sample, sequenced in a study of spatial heterogeneity in lung cancer. The time point was: sample taken at primary tumor resection. Each CDR3 protein gets one entry after TCRdb re-called the 5' RACE reads with MiXCR. Of tens of thousands of distinct CDR3 sequences listed, less than 9% were seen once; the top ten hold 25% to 35%. The sample was PBMCs, taken at surgery. The receptors shown here come from a female donor with early-stage non-small cell lung cancer.

This clonotype appeared many times. The V call is TRBV7-9, the J call TRBJ2-7, with 8 bases matching TRBD1. The V gene's germline CDR1 is SEHNR and CDR2 FQNEAQ (reference sequence). V gave up 6 bases and J gave up 5 bases; unmatched junction bases: 12. The CDR3 has 15 residues. CDR3: CASRPLQGVTNEQYF. For the CDR3, the DNA is TGTGCCAGCAGACCGCTACAGGGGGTCACGAACGAGCAGTACTTC.

In its sample, this clonotype was seen many times. The chain combines TRBV5-1 with TRBJ1-1; TRBD1 might be the D (5 bases). CDR1 SGHRS and CDR2 YFSETQ come from the germline V gene. V shed 4 bases and J shed 2 bases, with 12 bases lying between them. The CDR3 extends over 14 amino acids. The chain's CDR3 is CASSSLQVNTEAFF. The CDR3 nucleotides are TGCGCCAGCAGCAGTCTACAGGTCAACACTGAAGCTTTCTTT.

This clonotype was counted many times. V usage is TRBV5-1 and J usage is TRBJ2-2; a possible D gene is TRBD1 (5 bases). V lost 3 bases and J 3 bases, leaving 9 bases between the germline ends. Germline CDR1 reads SGHRS; CDR2 reads YFSETQ. CDR3 size: 14 residues. The CDR3 here is CASSSQGYTGELFF. The CDR3 DNA follows: TGCGCCAGCAGCTCCCAGGGTTACACCGGGGAGCTGTTTTTT. Filled out from reference TRBV5-1 and TRBJ2-2, the complete variable domain reads KAGVTQTPRYLIKTRGQQVTLSCSPISGHRSVSWYQQTPGQGLQFLFEYFSETQRNKGNFPGRFSGRQFSNSRSEMNVSTLELGDSALYLCASSSQGYTGELFFGEGSRLTVL.

About this clonotype: This may be a read error: a much more frequent sequence differs by one nucleotide. The chain links TRBV12-3 or TRBV12-4 to TRBJ2-3; D not certain. Trimming pared 8 bases from V and 12 bases from J, leaving 9 bases between. The CDR3 has 9 amino acids. The CDR3 region is CASGRPQYF. The CDR3 DNA sequence: TGTGCCAGCGGGCGACCCCAGTATTTT.

This clonotype was detected ten times or more. V is TRBV7-9 and J is TRBJ1-1; 7 bases line up with TRBD1. The V gene's germline CDR1 is SEHNR and CDR2 FQNEAQ (reference sequence). Trimming took 4 bases from V and 0 from J; bases not matched to a gene: 5. CDR3 size: 15 residues. CDR3 loop: CASSWIQGLNTEAFF. Here the CDR3 DNA reads TGTGCCAGCAGCTGGATACAGGGGCTGAACACTGAAGCTTTCTTT.

The V call is TRBV20-1, the J call TRBJ2-7; possibly TRBD1 for D (5 bases). The length of the CDR3 is 12 residues. CDR1 and CDR2 (germline): DFQATT, SNEGSKA (reference sequence). V was pared by 4 bases and J by 2 bases, with 9 bases between. The CDR3 reads CSATTAAYEQYF. The CDR3, as DNA: TGCAGTGCTACGACAGCCGCCTACGAGCAGTACTTC.

The chain is built from TRBV4-1 and TRBJ2-5, with D unclear. V was trimmed by 5 bases and J by 5 bases, leaving 6 bases between them. The CDR3 consists of 11 residues. The germline gives CDR1 MGHRA, CDR2 YSYEKL. The CDR3: CASSAGETQYF. The CDR3 region has the DNA TGCGCCAGCAGCGCCGGGGAGACCCAGTACTTC.

Worth noting for this clonotype: A read error may explain this, as a much larger clone is one base away. The chain carries TRBV13 and TRBJ1-5, with unresolved D. The CDR3 is made up of 16 amino acids. Germline V CDR1 and CDR2: PRHDT, FYEKMQ (reference sequence). The CDR3 protein is CASSVRAGGSIQLQHF. The CDR3 DNA is TGTGCCAGCAGCGTAAGAGCGGGTGGCAGCATTCAGCTCCAGCATTTT.

The chain recombines TRBV20-1 with TRBJ2-1, with D tentatively TRBD1 or TRBD2 (6 bases each). Trimming took off 6 bases at V and 6 bases at J, with 15 bases between the two ends. The CDR3 totals 13 residues. Per germline, CDR1 DFQATT and CDR2 SNEGSKA (reference sequence). The CDR3 sequence is CSAQGLTGNEQFF. CDR3 nucleotide sequence: TGCAGTGCACAGGGACTCACGGGCAATGAGCAGTTCTTC.

This clonotype has just a few counts. CDR3 bases: TGTGCCAGCAGGCCCGCACACAGGGGGGTAAACACCATATATTTT. Protein sequence: CASRPAHRGVNTIYF. The chain combines TRBV12-3 or TRBV12-4 with TRBJ1-3; 8 bases are a match to TRBD1. Germline trimming cut 6 bases from V and 6 bases from J; bases unmatched to any gene: 10. The CDR3 runs to 15 residues.

This clonotype showed up many times. The rearrangement uses TRBV6-5 and TRBJ2-5, with D possibly matching TRBD2 (5 bases). Trimming shortened V by 0 bases and J by 4 bases, and 12 bases separated the two germline ends. The CDR3 contains 15 residues. Germline V gene sequence: CDR1 MNHEY, CDR2 SVGAGI. In DNA, the CDR3 is TGTGCCAGCAGTTACTCGTGGGGAGCAGGAGAGACCCAGTACTTC. Amino acids: CASSYSWGAGETQYF.

DNA for the CDR3: TGTGCCAGCAGCTTAGTTGGGTACCCTGGGGATACGCAGTATTTT. This translates into CASSLVGYPGDTQYF. V and J are TRBV7-8 and TRBJ2-3; D gene unclear. The CDR3 has 15 amino acids. V was cut by 1 base and J by 6 bases, with 14 bases left in between. Germline CDR1 SGHVS, CDR2 FQNEAQ.

This clonotype was picked up many times. The chain is built from TRBV9 and TRBJ2-3; D is ambiguous. The CDR3 is 13 residues long. V was shortened by 5 bases and J by 2 bases, with 9 bases between the two germline ends. CDR1 is SGDLS and CDR2 is YYNGEE in the germline V gene. CDR3 sequence (DNA): TGTGCCAGCAGTGGCAGTCACACAGATACGCAGTATTTT. Residues: CASSGSHTDTQYF.

This clonotype has just a few counts. V is TRBV20-1 and J is TRBJ1-1; D is possibly TRBD1 (5 bases). The length of the CDR3 is 15 residues. Trimming removed 7 bases at V and 6 bases at J, with 24 bases between. Germline loops: CDR1 DFQATT, CDR2 SNEGSKA (reference sequence). The CDR3 reads CSVAPLKLQGSEAFF. CDR3 coding DNA: TGCAGTGTTGCCCCCCTAAAACTGCAGGGCTCTGAAGCTTTCTTT.

This clonotype has at least ten counts. J is TRBJ2-5 and V is TRBV24-1, with 10 bases aligning to TRBD2. From germline, CDR1 is KGHDR and CDR2 SFDVKD. Unmatched junction bases numbered 3, after V lost 5 bases and J lost 1 base. There are 15 residues in the CDR3. DNA of the CDR3: TGTGCCACCAGTGCCCCTAGCGGGGGCCAAGAGACCCAGTACTTC. As protein: CATSAPSGGQETQYF.

The chain employs TRBV20-1 and TRBJ2-1, with 8 bases aligning to TRBD1. The trim removed 5 bases at V and 1 base at J, leaving 10 bases unmatched. This CDR3 region has 16 residues. Germline V gene sequence: CDR1 DFQATT, CDR2 SNEGSKA (reference sequence). CDR3 region: CSAHSRTGKSYNEQFF. For the CDR3, the DNA is TGCAGTGCTCACTCACGGACAGGGAAGTCCTACAATGAGCAGTTCTTC.

This clonotype came up many times. This chain connects TRBV3-1 to TRBJ2-2; unclear D gene. The CDR3 loop spans 14 amino acids. Germline CDR1 LGHDT, CDR2 YNNKEL (reference sequence). V lost 0 bases and J 6 bases, leaving 8 bases between the germline ends. CDR3 region: CASSQDLHPGELFF. CDR3 DNA: TGTGCCAGCAGCCAAGATCTTCATCCCGGGGAGCTGTTTTTT.

At least ten counts were recorded for this clonotype. The rearrangement joins TRBV11-1 to TRBJ2-5; D gene uncertain. Germline lookup yields CDR1 SGHAT and CDR2 FQDESV (reference sequence). The CDR3 has 14 residues. Trimming shortened V by 1 base and J by 4 bases, and 10 bases separated the two germline ends. CDR3 in DNA: TGTGCCAGCAGCTTAGAGTCGGTTGGAGAGACCCAGTACTTC. It specifies CASSLESVGETQYF.

The table lists this clonotype with many counts. The V gene is TRBV24-1, the J gene TRBJ2-3; 11 nucleotides align to TRBD2. The CDR3 has 20 amino acids. Germline CDR1 reads KGHDR; CDR2 reads SFDVKD. V was pared by 3 bases and J by 3 bases, with 16 bases of the junction left unmatched. CDR3 DNA sequence: TGTGCCACCAGTGATAACCCTCTTAGCGGGAGGGCCTTGGTAACAGATACGCAGTATTTT. This encodes CATSDNPLSGRALVTDTQYF.

This clonotype has ten or more counts. V and J are TRBV27 and TRBJ1-2; 7 nucleotides agree with TRBD1. Trimming removed 2 bases from V and 13 bases from J; junction bases left unmatched: 7. This CDR3 spans 12 amino acids. Germline CDR1 and CDR2: MNHEY and SMNVEV (reference sequence). The CDR3 DNA sequence: TGTGCCAGCAGTTTACTGCGACAGGGCCTCACCTTC. This sequence encodes CASSLLRQGLTF.

By sample share, this clonotype is large. The J gene is TRBJ2-3, the V gene TRBV19, with no clear D. Germline V gene sequence: CDR1 LNHDA, CDR2 SQIVND (reference sequence). V was shortened by 6 bases and J by 8 bases, with 15 bases between the two germline ends. The CDR3 runs to 13 residues. The CDR3 DNA reads as TGTGCCAGTAGCGGCCGATCAACGGGTACGCAGTATTTT. It translates to CASSGRSTGTQYF.

This clonotype came up many times. The junction does not match germline at one end; this may be a read error. V usage is TRBV7-7 and J usage is TRBJ2-2; possibly TRBD2 for D (5 bases). Germline CDR1 reads SSHAT; CDR2 reads FNYEAQ (reference sequence). The CDR3 is 14 residues long. CDR3 coding DNA: TGTGCTAGCAGCTCCGCCGGAGGCACCGGGGAGCTGTTTTTT. Amino acids: CASSSAGGTGELFF.

Comment on this clonotype: This may be a read error: a much more frequent sequence differs by one nucleotide. V gene TRBV5-1 combines with J gene TRBJ2-5, with 11 nucleotides matching TRBD2. The CDR3 length is 15 residues. In germline, CDR1 is SGHRS, CDR2 YFSETQ. The CDR3 sequence is CASRTGLAAQETPYF. The DNA of the CDR3 is TGCGCCAGCAGGACGGGACTAGCGGCTCAAGAGACCCCGTACTTC.

V gene TRBV7-3 combines with J gene TRBJ1-6; D remains ambiguous. Germline values: CDR1 SGHTA, CDR2 FQGTGA. This CDR3 is 14 amino acids long. V was shortened by 1 base and J by 6 bases, with 7 bases between the two germline ends. DNA of the CDR3: TGTGCCAGCAGCTTAAAGGCCAGTAATTCACCCCTCCACTTT. This translates into CASSLKASNSPLHF.

V usage is TRBV15 and J usage is TRBJ2-5, with a possible D match to TRBD1 (5 bases). Deletions cut 1 base from V and 1 base from J, with 7 bases between. Germline CDR1 LNHNV, CDR2 YYDKDF (reference sequence). The CDR3 is 14 amino acids. CDR3 nucleotides: TGTGCCACCAGCAGAGTAGGGGTCCAAGAGACCCAGTACTTC. It specifies CATSRVGVQETQYF.